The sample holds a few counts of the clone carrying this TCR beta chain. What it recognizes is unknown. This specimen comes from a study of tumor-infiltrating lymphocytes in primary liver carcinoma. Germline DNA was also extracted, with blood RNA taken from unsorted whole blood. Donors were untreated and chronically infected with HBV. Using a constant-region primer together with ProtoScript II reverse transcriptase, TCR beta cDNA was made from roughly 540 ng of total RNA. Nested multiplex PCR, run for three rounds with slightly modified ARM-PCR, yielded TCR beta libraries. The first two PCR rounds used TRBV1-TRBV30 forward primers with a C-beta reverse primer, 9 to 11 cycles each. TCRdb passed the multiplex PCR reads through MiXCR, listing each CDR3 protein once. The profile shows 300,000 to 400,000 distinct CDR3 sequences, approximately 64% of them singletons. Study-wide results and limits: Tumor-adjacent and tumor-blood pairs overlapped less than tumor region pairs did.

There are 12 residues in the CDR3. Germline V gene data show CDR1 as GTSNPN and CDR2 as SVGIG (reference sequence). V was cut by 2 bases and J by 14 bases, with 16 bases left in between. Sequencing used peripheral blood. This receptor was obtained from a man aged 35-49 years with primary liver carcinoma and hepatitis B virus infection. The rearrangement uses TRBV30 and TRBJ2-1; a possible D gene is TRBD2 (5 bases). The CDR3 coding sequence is TGTGCCTGGAGTAGAGCGGCAAGGCGGGAGTTCTTC. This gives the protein CAWSRAARREFF.